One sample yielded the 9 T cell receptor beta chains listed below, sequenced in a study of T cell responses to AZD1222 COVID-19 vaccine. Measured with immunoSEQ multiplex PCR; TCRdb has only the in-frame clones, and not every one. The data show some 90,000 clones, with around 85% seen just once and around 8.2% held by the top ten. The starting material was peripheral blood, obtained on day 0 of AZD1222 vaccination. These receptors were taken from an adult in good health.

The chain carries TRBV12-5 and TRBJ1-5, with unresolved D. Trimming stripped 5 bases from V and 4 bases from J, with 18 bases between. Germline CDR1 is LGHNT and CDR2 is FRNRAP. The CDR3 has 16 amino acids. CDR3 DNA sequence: TGTGCTAGTGGTGCCGTGTGGTTAGAGGGTAATCAGCCCCAGCATTTT. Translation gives CASGAVWLEGNQPQHF.

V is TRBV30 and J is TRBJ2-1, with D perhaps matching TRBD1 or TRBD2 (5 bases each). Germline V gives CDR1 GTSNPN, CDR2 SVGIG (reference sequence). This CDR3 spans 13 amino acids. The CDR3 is CASPGTTNNEQFF. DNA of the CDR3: TGTGCATCCCCCGGGACCACAAACAATGAGCAGTTCTTC. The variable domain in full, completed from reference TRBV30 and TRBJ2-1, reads SQTIHQWPATLVQPVGSPLSLECTVEGTSNPNLYWYRQAAGRGLQLLFYSVGIGQISSEVPQNLSASRPQDRQFILSSKKLLLSDSGFYLCASPGTTNNEQFFGPGTRLTVL.

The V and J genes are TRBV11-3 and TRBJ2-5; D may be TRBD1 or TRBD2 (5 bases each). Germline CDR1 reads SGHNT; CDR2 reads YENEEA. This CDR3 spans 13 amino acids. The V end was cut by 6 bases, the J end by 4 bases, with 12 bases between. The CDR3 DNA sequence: TGTGCCAGCAGGAGGGGAGTTGGAGAGACCCAGTACTTC. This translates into CASRRGVGETQYF.

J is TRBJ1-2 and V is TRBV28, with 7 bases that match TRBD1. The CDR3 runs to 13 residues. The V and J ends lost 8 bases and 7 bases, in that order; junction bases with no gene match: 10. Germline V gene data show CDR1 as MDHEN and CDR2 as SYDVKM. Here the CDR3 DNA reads TGTGCCAGCCTACCCAGGGGGTGGGGTGGCTACACCTTC. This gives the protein CASLPRGWGGYTF.

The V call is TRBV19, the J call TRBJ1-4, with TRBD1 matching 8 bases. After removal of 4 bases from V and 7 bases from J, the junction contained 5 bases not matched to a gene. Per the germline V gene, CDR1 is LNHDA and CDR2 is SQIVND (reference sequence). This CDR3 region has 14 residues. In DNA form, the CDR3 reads TGTGCCAGTAGTAATCAGGGGGCGTTTGAAAAACTGTTTTTT. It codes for CASSNQGAFEKLFF.

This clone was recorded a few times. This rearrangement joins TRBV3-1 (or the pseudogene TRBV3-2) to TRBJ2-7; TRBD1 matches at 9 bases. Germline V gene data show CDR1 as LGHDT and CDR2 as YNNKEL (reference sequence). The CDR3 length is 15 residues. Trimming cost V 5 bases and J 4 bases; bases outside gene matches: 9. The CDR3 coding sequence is TGTGCCAGCAGCGGGCCGGGACAGGGTGAATACGAGCAGTACTTC. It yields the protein CASSGPGQGEYEQYF.

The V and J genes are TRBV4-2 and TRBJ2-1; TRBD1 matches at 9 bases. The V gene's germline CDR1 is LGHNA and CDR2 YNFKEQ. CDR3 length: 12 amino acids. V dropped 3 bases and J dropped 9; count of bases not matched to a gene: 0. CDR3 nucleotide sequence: TGTGCCAGCAGCCAGGACAGGGGTGAGCAGTTCTTC. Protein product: CASSQDRGEQFF.

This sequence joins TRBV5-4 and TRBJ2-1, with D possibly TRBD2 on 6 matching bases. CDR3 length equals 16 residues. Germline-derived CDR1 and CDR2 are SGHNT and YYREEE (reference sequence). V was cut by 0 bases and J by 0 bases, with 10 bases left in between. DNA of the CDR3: TGTGCCAGCAGCTTGGCCCTCGGGAGCTCCTACAATGAGCAGTTCTTC. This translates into CASSLALGSSYNEQFF.

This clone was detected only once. The CDR3 sequence: CATSDSSTGGITGELFF. The CDR3, as DNA: TGTGCCACCAGTGATTCCTCGACAGGGGGCATCACCGGGGAGCTGTTTTTT. The chain carries TRBV24-1 and TRBJ2-2; TRBD1 matches 10 bases. Germline V gives CDR1 KGHDR, CDR2 SFDVKD. Trimming cost V 2 bases and J 4 bases; bases outside gene matches: 6. The CDR3 is made up of 17 amino acids.